This T cell receptor beta chain was documented in a study of blood T cells in healthy people across ages. A second 7 to 11 cycle PCR used barcoded and J-beta primers. A single record per CDR3 protein comes from TCRdb applying MiXCR to the 5' RACE reads. The table lists 590,000 or so distinct CDR3 sequences, about 30% of them singletons, with 15% to 17% in the top ten. Germline V gene lookup returns CDR1 SGHRS and CDR2 YFSETQ. The CDR3 length is 13 residues. V dropped 4 bases and J dropped 5 bases, with 12 bases sitting between them. This clonotype was observed many times. Sequenced sample: blood. The TCR sequence derives from a woman of 80 years or more in good health. V and J are TRBV5-1 and TRBJ2-5; D is perhaps TRBD1 or TRBD2 (5 bases each). CDR3 loop: CASSPGTGETQYF. CDR3 DNA sequence: TGCGCCAGCAGCCCCGGGACGGGTGAGACCCAGTACTTC.